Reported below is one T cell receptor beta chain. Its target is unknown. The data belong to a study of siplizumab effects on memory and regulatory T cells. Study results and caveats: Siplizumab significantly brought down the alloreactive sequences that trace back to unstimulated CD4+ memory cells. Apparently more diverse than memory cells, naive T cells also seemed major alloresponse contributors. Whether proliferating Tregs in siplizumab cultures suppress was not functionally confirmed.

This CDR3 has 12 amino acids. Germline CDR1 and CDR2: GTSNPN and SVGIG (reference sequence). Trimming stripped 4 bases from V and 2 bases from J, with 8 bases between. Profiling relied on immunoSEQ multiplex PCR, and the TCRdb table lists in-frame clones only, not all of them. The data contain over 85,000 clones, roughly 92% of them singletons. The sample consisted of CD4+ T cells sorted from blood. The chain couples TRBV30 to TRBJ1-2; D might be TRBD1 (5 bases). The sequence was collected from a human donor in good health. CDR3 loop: CAWMKGNYGYTF. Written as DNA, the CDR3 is TGTGCCTGGATGAAGGGGAACTATGGCTACACCTTC.